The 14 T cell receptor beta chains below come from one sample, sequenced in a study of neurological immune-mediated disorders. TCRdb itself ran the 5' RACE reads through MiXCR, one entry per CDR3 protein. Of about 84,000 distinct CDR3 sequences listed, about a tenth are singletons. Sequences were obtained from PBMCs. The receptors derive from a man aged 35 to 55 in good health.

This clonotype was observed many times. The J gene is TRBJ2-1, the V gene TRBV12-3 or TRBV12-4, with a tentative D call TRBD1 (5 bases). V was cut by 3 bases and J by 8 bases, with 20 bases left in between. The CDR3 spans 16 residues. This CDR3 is CASSFKSWGSLDEQFF. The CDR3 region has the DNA TGTGCCAGCAGTTTTAAATCATGGGGCTCCCTCGATGAGCAGTTCTTC.

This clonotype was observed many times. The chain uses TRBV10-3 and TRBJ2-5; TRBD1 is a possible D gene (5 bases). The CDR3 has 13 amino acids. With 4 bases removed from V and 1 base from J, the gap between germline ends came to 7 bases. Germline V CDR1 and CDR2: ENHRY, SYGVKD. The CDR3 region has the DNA TGTGCCATCAGTGCAGGGTCCCAAGAGACCCAGTACTTC. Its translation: CAISAGSQETQYF.

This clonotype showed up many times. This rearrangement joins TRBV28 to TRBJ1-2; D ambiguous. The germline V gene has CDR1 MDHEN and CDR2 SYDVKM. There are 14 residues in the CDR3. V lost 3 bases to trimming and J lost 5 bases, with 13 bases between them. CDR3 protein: CASSFSGQIYGYTF. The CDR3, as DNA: TGTGCCAGCAGTTTCTCCGGGCAGATTTATGGCTACACCTTC.

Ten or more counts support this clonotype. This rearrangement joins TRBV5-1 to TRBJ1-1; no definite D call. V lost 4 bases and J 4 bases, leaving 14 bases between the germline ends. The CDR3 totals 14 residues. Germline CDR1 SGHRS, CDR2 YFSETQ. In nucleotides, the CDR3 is TGCGCCAGCAGCCTGAGGGTCTGGCTCACTGAAGCTTTCTTT. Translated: CASSLRVWLTEAFF.

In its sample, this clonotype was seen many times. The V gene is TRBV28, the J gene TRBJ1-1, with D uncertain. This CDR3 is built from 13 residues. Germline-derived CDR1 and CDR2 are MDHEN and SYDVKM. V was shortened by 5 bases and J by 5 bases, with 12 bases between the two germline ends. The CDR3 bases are TGTGCCAGCAGTCTCCCCAAAAGAACTGAAGCTTTCTTT. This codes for CASSLPKRTEAFF.

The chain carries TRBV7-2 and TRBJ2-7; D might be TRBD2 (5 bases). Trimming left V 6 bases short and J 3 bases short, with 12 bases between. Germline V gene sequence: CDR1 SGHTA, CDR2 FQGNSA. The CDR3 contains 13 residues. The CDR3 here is CASRDRGGYEQYF. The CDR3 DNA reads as TGTGCCAGCAGAGATCGTGGAGGCTACGAGCAGTACTTC.

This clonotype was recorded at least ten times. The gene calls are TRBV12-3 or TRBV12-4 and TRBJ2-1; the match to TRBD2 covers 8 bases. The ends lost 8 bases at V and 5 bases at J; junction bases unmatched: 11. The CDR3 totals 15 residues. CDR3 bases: TGTGCCAGCCGGGGGATGGCGGGGGGCCACAATGAGCAGTTCTTC. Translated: CASRGMAGGHNEQFF.

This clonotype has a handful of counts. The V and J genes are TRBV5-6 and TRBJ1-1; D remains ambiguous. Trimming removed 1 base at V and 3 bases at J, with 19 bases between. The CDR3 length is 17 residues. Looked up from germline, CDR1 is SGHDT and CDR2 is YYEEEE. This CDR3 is CASSLMGTPGEDTEAFF. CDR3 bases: TGTGCCAGCAGCTTGATGGGAACCCCTGGAGAGGACACTGAAGCTTTCTTT. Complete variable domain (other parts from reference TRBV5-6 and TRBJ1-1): DAGVTQSPTHLIKTRGQQVTLRCSPKSGHDTVSWYQQALGQGPQFIFQYYEEEERQRGNFPDRFSGHQFPNYSSELNVNALLLGDSALYLCASSLMGTPGEDTEAFFGQGTRLTVV.

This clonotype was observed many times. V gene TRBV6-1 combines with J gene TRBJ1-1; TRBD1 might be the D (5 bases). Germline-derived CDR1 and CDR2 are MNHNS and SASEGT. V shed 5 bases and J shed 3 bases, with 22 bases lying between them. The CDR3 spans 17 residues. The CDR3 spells CASSTPGTWSGDTEAFF. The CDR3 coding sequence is TGTGCCAGCAGTACTCCCGGGACCTGGAGTGGAGACACTGAAGCTTTCTTT.

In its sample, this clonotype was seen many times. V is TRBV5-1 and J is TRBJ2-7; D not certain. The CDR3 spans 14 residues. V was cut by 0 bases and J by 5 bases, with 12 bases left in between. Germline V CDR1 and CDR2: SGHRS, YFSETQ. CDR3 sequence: CASSLAIVTDEQYF. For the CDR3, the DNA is TGCGCCAGCAGCTTGGCCATTGTTACAGACGAGCAGTACTTC.

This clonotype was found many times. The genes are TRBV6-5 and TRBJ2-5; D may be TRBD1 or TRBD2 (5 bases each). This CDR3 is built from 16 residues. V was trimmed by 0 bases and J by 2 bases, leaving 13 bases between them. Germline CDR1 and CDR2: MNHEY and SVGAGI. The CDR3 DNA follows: TGTGCCAGCAGTTACTCGGCGACGAGGGGTCAAGAGACCCAGTACTTC. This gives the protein CASSYSATRGQETQYF.

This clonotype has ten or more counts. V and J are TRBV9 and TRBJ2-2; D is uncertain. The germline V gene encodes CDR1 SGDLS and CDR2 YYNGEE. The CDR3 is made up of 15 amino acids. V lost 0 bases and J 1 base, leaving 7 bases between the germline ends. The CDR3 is CASSVDLGNTGELFF. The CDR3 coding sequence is TGTGCCAGCAGCGTAGATCTGGGGAACACCGGGGAGCTGTTTTTT.

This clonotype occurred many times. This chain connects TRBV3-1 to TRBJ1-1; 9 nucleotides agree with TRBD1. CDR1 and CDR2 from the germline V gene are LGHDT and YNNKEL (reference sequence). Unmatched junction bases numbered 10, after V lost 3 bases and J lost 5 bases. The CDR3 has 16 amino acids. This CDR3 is CASSQDMTGGITEAFF. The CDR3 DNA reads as TGTGCCAGCAGCCAGGATATGACAGGGGGAATTACTGAAGCTTTCTTT.

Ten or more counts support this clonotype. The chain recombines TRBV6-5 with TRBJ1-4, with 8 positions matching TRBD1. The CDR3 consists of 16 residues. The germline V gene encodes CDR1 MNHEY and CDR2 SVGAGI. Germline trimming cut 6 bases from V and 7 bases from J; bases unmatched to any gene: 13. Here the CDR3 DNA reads TGTGCCAGCAGCCCCCTCCCAGGGGGCGGGGGTGAAAAACTGTTTTTT. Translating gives CASSPLPGGGGEKLFF.